This passage covers 18 T cell receptor beta chains from one sample sequenced in a study of T cell responses to AZD1222 COVID-19 vaccine. Only in-frame clones appear in the TCRdb table, and some are missing; sequencing was by immunoSEQ multiplex PCR. The sample contains about 96,000 clones, 70% to 90% of which appear only once. Sequenced material: peripheral blood, taken on day 0 of AZD1222 vaccination. The receptors derive from an adult in good health.

This clone was seen once. This chain joins TRBV5-5 and TRBJ2-3; unclear D gene. V was trimmed by 4 bases and J by 1 base, leaving 16 bases between them. Germline V CDR1 and CDR2: SGHKS, YYEKEE (reference sequence). The length of the CDR3 is 16 residues. The CDR3 coding sequence is TGTGCCAGCAGCGGTGGGTCAGACTCACGCACAGATACGCAGTATTTT. Translating gives CASSGGSDSRTDTQYF.

V gene TRBV18 combines with J gene TRBJ1-1; D not resolved. CDR3 length: 14 amino acids. V shed 1 base and J shed 0 bases, with 6 bases lying between them. Per germline, CDR1 KGHSH and CDR2 LQKENI. For the CDR3, the DNA is TGTGCCAGCTCACCACTCTCTGTGAACACTGAAGCTTTCTTT. It is translated as CASSPLSVNTEAFF.

J is TRBJ2-3 and V is TRBV7-2, with 7 bases that match TRBD2. The CDR3 has 15 residues. V gave up 3 bases and J gave up 3 bases; unmatched junction bases: 6. CDR1 and CDR2 (germline): SGHTA, FQGNSA. The DNA of the CDR3 is TGTGCCAGCAGCTTTGAACCGCGGGGGACAGATACGCAGTATTTT. Translating it yields CASSFEPRGTDTQYF.

The chain uses TRBV25-1 and TRBJ1-3; D gene ambiguous. V was clipped by 0 bases and J by 0 bases, with 6 bases between them. Germline-derived CDR1 and CDR2 are MGHDK and SYGVNS. The CDR3 sequence is 15 residues long. CDR3 nucleotides: TGTGCCAGCAGTGAATATAGCGTCTCTGGAAACACCATATATTTT. Translation gives CASSEYSVSGNTIYF.

The chain recombines TRBV18 with TRBJ2-7; perhaps TRBD1 as D (6 bases). The CDR3 has 13 residues. The germline V gene encodes CDR1 KGHSH and CDR2 LQKENI. Trimming removed 0 bases from V and 9 bases from J, with 12 bases in between. This CDR3 is CASSPPTGMGQYF. In DNA form, the CDR3 reads TGTGCCAGCTCACCACCCACAGGGATGGGGCAGTACTTC.

The chain uses TRBV19 and TRBJ1-3, with D unclear. This CDR3 contains 15 residues. From germline, CDR1 is LNHDA and CDR2 SQIVND (reference sequence). The V end lost 2 bases, the J end lost 0 bases, and 8 bases lay between the germline ends. The CDR3 DNA sequence: TGTGCCAGTAGTATATCGCCGGGCTCTGGAAACACCATATATTTT. Protein product: CASSISPGSGNTIYF.

The chain is built from TRBV7-6 and TRBJ2-7, with D uncertain. The V end was cut by 1 base, the J end by 0 bases, with 7 bases between. CDR3 length: 14 amino acids. Germline values: CDR1 SGHVS, CDR2 FNYEAQ. The CDR3: CASSLEALSYEQYF. CDR3 in DNA: TGTGCCAGCAGCTTAGAGGCCCTCTCCTACGAGCAGTACTTC.

The genes are TRBV12-5 and TRBJ1-6; D gene ambiguous. With 9 bases removed from V and 14 bases from J, the gap between germline ends came to 23 bases. Germline CDR1 LGHNT, CDR2 FRNRAP. CDR3 length: 14 amino acids. The CDR3 spells CARDQGLALVSLHF. Written as DNA, the CDR3 is TGTGCTAGGGACCAAGGCCTGGCCTTAGTATCCCTCCACTTT.

This chain joins TRBV19 and TRBJ1-2; D not certain. CDR1 is LNHDA, CDR2 SQIVND, per germline (reference sequence). The germline V and J ends were trimmed by 7 bases and 4 bases, with 16 bases remaining between them. The CDR3 sequence is 14 residues long. The CDR3 sequence is CASTPGEGFYGYTF. In DNA form, the CDR3 reads TGTGCCAGTACCCCCGGAGAAGGCTTCTATGGCTACACCTTC. Full variable domain (outside the CDR3, taken from reference TRBV19 and TRBJ1-2): DGGITQSPKYLFRKEGQNVTLSCEQNLNHDAMYWYRQDPGQGLRLIYYSQIVNDFQKGDIAEGYSVSREKKESFPLTVTSAQKNPTAFYLCASTPGEGFYGYTFGSGTRLTVV.

The V call is TRBV2, the J call TRBJ1-2; D is possibly TRBD1 (5 bases). Germline V lookup: CDR1 SNHLY, CDR2 FYNNEI. The CDR3 extends over 13 amino acids. V was clipped by 4 bases and J by 6 bases, with 12 bases between them. The CDR3 spells CASSGGGLHGYTF. For the CDR3, the DNA is TGTGCCAGCAGTGGGGGCGGATTGCATGGCTACACCTTC.

This clone was counted a single time. The rearrangement joins TRBV18 to TRBJ2-7, with 13 bases identical to TRBD2. Per germline, CDR1 KGHSH and CDR2 LQKENI. The V and J ends lost 3 bases and 3 bases, in that order; junction bases with no gene match: 5. There are 16 residues in the CDR3. CDR3: CASSPGLAGRDYEQYF. Here the CDR3 DNA reads TGTGCCAGCTCACCGGGACTAGCGGGGAGAGACTACGAGCAGTACTTC.

The chain recombines TRBV19 with TRBJ2-7; D may be TRBD1 (6 bases). Trimming shortened V by 1 base and J by 4 bases, and 14 bases separated the two germline ends. The CDR3 is 15 amino acids. CDR1 is LNHDA, CDR2 SQIVND, per germline (reference sequence). The CDR3 sequence: CASSIAVGTQYEQYF. In DNA form, the CDR3 reads TGTGCCAGTAGTATAGCTGTCGGGACACAATACGAGCAGTACTTC.

The chain joins TRBV5-4 to TRBJ1-1; D remains unclear. The V gene lost 4 bases and the J gene lost 1 base, with 14 bases spanning the gap. This CDR3 region has 15 residues. Germline values: CDR1 SGHNT, CDR2 YYREEE (reference sequence). The CDR3 is CASSLLLGSNTEAFF. In DNA form, the CDR3 reads TGTGCCAGCAGCCTACTTCTGGGATCGAACACTGAAGCTTTCTTT.

The J gene is TRBJ2-2, the V gene TRBV28, with 10 bases that match TRBD2. The CDR3 is 16 residues long. V lost 1 base and J lost 1; bases outside the gene matches: 0. Germline-derived CDR1 and CDR2 are MDHEN and SYDVKM. CDR3 sequence reads: CASSLSSGGNTGELFF. The CDR3 DNA reads TGTGCCAGCAGTTTATCTAGCGGGGGGAACACCGGGGAGCTGTTTTTT.

The V and J genes are TRBV9 and TRBJ1-1; D perhaps matches TRBD1 (5 bases). V was trimmed by 4 bases and J by 1 base, leaving 8 bases between them. This CDR3 is built from 13 residues. CDR1 is SGDLS, CDR2 YYNGEE, per germline. The CDR3, as DNA: TGTGCCAGCAGCCAGACAGCGAACACTGAAGCTTTCTTT. This codes for CASSQTANTEAFF.

This chain connects TRBV28 to TRBJ1-6; possibly TRBD1 for D (5 bases). V gave up 6 bases and J gave up 3 bases, with 15 bases separating them. Germline-derived CDR1 and CDR2 are MDHEN and SYDVKM. There are 16 residues in the CDR3. CDR3 sequence reads: CASSSTRDVYNSPLHF. CDR3 sequence (DNA): TGTGCCAGCAGCTCCACGAGGGACGTCTATAATTCACCCCTCCACTTT.

The chain carries TRBV28 and TRBJ1-3; 7 bases match TRBD1. V lost 6 bases to trimming and J lost 0 bases; unmatched junction nucleotides: 2. CDR1 and CDR2 (germline): MDHEN, SYDVKM. CDR3 length: 14 residues. The CDR3 coding sequence is TGTGCCAGCAGGGGACAGCCCTCTGGAAACACCATATATTTT. It is translated as CASRGQPSGNTIYF.

The genes are TRBV5-1 and TRBJ2-3; TRBD2 is a possible D gene (5 bases). Germline V gene sequence: CDR1 SGHRS, CDR2 YFSETQ. The CDR3 totals 15 residues. V was clipped by 1 base and J by 0 bases, with 9 bases between them. CDR3 DNA: TGCGCCAGCAGCTTGCACGGGGTTAGCACAGATACGCAGTATTTT. Translation gives CASSLHGVSTDTQYF.